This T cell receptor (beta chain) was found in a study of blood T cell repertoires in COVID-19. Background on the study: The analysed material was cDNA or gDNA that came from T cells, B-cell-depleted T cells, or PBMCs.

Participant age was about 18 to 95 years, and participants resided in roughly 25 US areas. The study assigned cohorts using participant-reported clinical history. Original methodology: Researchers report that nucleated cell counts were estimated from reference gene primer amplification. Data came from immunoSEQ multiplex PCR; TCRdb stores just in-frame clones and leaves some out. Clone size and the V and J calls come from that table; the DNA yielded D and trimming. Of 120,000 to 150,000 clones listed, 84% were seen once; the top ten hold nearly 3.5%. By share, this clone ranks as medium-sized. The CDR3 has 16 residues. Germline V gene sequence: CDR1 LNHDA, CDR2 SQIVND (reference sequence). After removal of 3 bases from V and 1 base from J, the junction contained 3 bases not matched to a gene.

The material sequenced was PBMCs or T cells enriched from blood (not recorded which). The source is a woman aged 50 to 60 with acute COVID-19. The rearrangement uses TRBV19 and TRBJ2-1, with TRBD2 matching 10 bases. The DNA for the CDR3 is TGTGCCAGTAGTATCCCGACTAGCGGGTCCTACAATGAGCAGTTCTTC. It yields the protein CASSIPTSGSYNEQFF.